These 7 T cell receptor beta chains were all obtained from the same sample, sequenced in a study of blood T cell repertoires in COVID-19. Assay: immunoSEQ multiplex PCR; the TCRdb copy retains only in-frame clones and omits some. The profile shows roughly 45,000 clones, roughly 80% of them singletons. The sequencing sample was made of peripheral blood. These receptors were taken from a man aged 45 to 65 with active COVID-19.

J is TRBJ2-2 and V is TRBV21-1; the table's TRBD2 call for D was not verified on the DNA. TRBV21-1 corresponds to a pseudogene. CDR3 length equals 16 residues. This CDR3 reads CASSGPGGAGTGELFF. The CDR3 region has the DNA TGTGCCAGCAGCGGCCCTGGGGGGGCGGGCACCGGGGAGCTGTTTTTT.

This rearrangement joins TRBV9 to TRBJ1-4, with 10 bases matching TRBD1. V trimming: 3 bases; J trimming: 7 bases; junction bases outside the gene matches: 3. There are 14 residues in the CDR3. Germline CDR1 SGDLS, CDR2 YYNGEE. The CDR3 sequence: CASSGDRGGEKLFF. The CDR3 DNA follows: TGTGCCAGCAGCGGGGACAGGGGAGGTGAAAAACTGTTTTTT.

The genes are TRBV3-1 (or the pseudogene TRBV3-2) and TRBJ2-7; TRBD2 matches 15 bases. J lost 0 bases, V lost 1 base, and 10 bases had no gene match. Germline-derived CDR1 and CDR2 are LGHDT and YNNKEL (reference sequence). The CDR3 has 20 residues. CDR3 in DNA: TGTGCCAGCAGCCAAGGCCACGCCGGGACTAGCGGGGGGCCCTCCTACGAGCAGTACTTC. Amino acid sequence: CASSQGHAGTSGGPSYEQYF.

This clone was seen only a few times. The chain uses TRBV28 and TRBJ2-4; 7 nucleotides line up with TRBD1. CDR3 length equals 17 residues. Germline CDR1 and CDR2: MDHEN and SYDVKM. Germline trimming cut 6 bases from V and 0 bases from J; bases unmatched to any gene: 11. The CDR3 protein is CASRPRGQGVAKNIQYF. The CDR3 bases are TGTGCCAGCAGACCGCGAGGTCAGGGGGTAGCCAAAAACATTCAGTACTTC.

CDR3 protein: CASANTANYGYTF. The CDR3 bases are TGTGCCAGCGCCAATACGGCTAACTATGGCTACACCTTC. This chain uses TRBV7-9 with TRBJ1-2; D gene ambiguous. This CDR3 comprises 13 residues. Per germline, CDR1 SEHNR and CDR2 FQNEAQ (reference sequence). Deletions cut 8 bases from V and 0 bases from J, with 10 bases between. Supplemented by reference TRBV7-9 and TRBJ1-2, the full variable domain reads DTGVSQNPRHKITKRGQNVTFRCDPISEHNRLYWYRQTLGQGPEFLTYFQNEAQLEKSRLLSDRFSAERPKGSFSTLEIQRTEQGDSAMYLCASANTANYGYTFGSGTRLTVV.

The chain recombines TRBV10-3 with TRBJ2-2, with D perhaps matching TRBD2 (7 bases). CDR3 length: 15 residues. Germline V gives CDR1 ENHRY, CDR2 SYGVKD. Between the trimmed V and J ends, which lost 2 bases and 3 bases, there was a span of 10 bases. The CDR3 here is CAISEKGGYTGELFF. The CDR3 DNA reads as TGTGCCATCAGTGAGAAGGGGGGGTACACCGGGGAGCTGTTTTTT.

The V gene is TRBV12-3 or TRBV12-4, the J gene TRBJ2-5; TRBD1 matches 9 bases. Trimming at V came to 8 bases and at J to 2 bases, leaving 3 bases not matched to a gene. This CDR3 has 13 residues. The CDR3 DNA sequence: TGTGCCAGCCGCGGACAGGGGCAAGAGACCCAGTACTTC. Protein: CASRGQGQETQYF.